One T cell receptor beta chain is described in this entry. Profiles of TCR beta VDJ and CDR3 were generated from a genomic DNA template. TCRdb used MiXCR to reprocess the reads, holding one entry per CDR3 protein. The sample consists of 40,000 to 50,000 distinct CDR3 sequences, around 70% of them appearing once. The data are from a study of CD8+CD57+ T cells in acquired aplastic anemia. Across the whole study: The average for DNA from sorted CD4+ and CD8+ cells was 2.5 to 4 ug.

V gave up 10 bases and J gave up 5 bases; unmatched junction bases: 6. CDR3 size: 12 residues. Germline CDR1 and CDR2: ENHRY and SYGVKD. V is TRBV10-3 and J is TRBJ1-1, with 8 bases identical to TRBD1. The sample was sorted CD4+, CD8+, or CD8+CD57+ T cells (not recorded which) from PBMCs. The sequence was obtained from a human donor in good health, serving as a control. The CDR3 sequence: CASRTGRTEAFF. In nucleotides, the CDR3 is TGTGCCAGCAGGACAGGGAGAACTGAAGCTTTCTTT.